The 2 T cell receptor beta chains below all came from one sample that was sequenced in a study of Ad26.COV2.S vaccination and SARS-CoV-2 variants. Some clones are missing from TCRdb's copy, which holds only in-frame ones; the method was immunoSEQ multiplex PCR. The data show hundreds of thousands of clones, roughly nine tenths seen once. Specified treatment: some 19 received Ad26.COV2.S at low or high dose, single or two shots; 5 received placebo; per-sample allocation not given. Samples were taken on day 63 after the first vaccine or placebo injection. The source was peripheral blood, collected in a trial of Ad26.COV2.S vaccine versus placebo. The receptors were sampled from a person aged 18-65 years who received the Ad26.COV2.S COVID-19 vaccine or a placebo.

The chain uses TRBV4-2 and TRBJ1-1; D is perhaps TRBD1 (5 bases). Germline assignment: CDR1 LGHNA and CDR2 YNFKEQ. V lost 0 bases to trimming and J lost 8 bases, with 22 bases between them. The CDR3 has 17 amino acids. For the CDR3, the DNA is TGTGCCAGCAGCCAAGAGGGGTTGAACAGGCGACGGGGCGAAGCTTTCTTT. Residues: CASSQEGLNRRRGEAFF.

This clone was counted between two and nine times. This sequence joins TRBV30 and TRBJ1-4, with 9 bases matching TRBD1. The ends lost 0 bases at V and 5 bases at J; junction bases unmatched: 7. The CDR3 covers 16 residues. Germline values: CDR1 GTSNPN, CDR2 SVGIG (reference sequence). The DNA for the CDR3 is TGTGCCTGGAGTGTACTCGGGGACAGGGTCAATGAAAAACTGTTTTTT. Amino acids: CAWSVLGDRVNEKLFF.